Each of the 16 T cell receptor beta chains below was sequenced from the same sample in a study of T cell repertoires in cytomegalovirus infection. TCRdb reprocessed the reads via MiXCR and lists one record per CDR3 protein. This table has under 850,000 distinct CDR3 sequences, 35% appearing once. The specimen sequenced was PBMCs. These receptors originate from a human donor in good health (CMV status not recorded). Some clones in this sample may be carry-over from other donors' samples.

This clonotype was recorded a few times. The rearrangement links TRBV7-2 to TRBJ2-3; 11 bases match TRBD2. This CDR3 contains 17 residues. Germline CDR1 is SGHTA and CDR2 is FQGNSA. Losses at the gene ends were 1 base for V and 2 bases for J; bases not matched to a gene: 5. In DNA, the CDR3 is TGTGCCAGCAGCTTAGACCTACTAGCGGGAGTCACAGATACGCAGTATTTT. Translating it yields CASSLDLLAGVTDTQYF.

About this clonotype: At one of its ends the junction is not consistent with the germline gene, which may arise from a read error. The chain carries TRBV6-6 and TRBJ2-3, with 13 bases that match TRBD2. The CDR3 has 17 residues. Germline lookup yields CDR1 MNHNY and CDR2 SVGAGI (reference sequence). The CDR3 nucleotides are TGTGCCAGCATTTACCGACTAGCGGGGGGCCCAGTCGATACGCAGTATTTT. It is translated as CASIYRLAGGPVDTQYF.

The chain combines TRBV3-1 with TRBJ1-2; TRBD1 is a possible D gene (6 bases). This CDR3 contains 16 residues. Between the trimmed V and J ends, which lost 1 base and 7 bases, there was a span of 19 bases. Germline CDR1 reads LGHDT; CDR2 reads YNNKEL (reference sequence). The CDR3 spells CASSQVWMGGAGGYTF. CDR3 sequence (DNA): TGTGCCAGCAGCCAAGTGTGGATGGGGGGCGCAGGTGGCTACACCTTC.

V gene TRBV6-1 combines with J gene TRBJ2-7, with TRBD1 matching 8 bases. Germline V CDR1 and CDR2: MNHNS, SASEGT. V gave up 3 bases and J gave up 2 bases; unmatched junction bases: 6. The CDR3 sequence is 15 residues long. The DNA for the CDR3 is TGTGCCAGCAGTGATCCTGACAGGGGAACCTACGAGCAGTACTTC. Translated: CASSDPDRGTYEQYF.

This clonotype has more than one count but fewer than ten. The chain employs TRBV2 and TRBJ2-1; no clear D gene. The germline CDR1 and CDR2 sequences are SNHLY and FYNNEI. CDR3 length: 14 residues. Trimming cost V 5 bases and J 6 bases, with 14 bases left between them. CDR3 DNA: TGTGCCAGCAGTCGAAATATATTGGTCAATGAGCAGTTCTTC. Translation gives CASSRNILVNEQFF. Drawing the rest from reference TRBV2 and TRBJ2-1, the complete variable domain is EPEVTQTPSHQVTQMGQEVILRCVPISNHLYFYWYRQILGQKVEFLVSFYNNEISEKSEIFDDQFSVERPDGSNFTLKIRSTKLEDSAMYFCASSRNILVNEQFFGPGTRLTVL.

The chain uses TRBV19 and TRBJ1-1; D call uncertain. The V gene lost 8 bases and the J gene lost 2 bases, with 12 bases spanning the gap. This CDR3 is built from 13 residues. Germline V gene lookup returns CDR1 LNHDA and CDR2 SQIVND (reference sequence). CDR3 DNA sequence: TGTGCCAGTGGTAGATCAGGTAACACTGAAGCTTTCTTT. Amino acids: CASGRSGNTEAFF. The entire variable domain, with the rest obtained from reference TRBV19 and TRBJ1-1, is as follows: DGGITQSPKYLFRKEGQNVTLSCEQNLNHDAMYWYRQDPGQGLRLIYYSQIVNDFQKGDIAEGYSVSREKKESFPLTVTSAQKNPTAFYLCASGRSGNTEAFFGQGTRLTVV.

The CDR3 nucleotides read TGCGCCAGCATCGACAGGGGGCTCACAGATACGCAGTATTTT. Its translation: CASIDRGLTDTQYF. The chain carries TRBV5-1 and TRBJ2-3, with TRBD1 matching over 10 bases. The CDR3 is 14 residues long. Germline CDR1 reads SGHRS; CDR2 reads YFSETQ. The V segment lost 6 bases and the J segment 2 bases; nucleotides outside the gene matches: 3.

The V call is TRBV10-3, the J call TRBJ1-6; D might be TRBD1 (6 bases). The ends were cut back, 6 bases at V and 8 bases at J, with 14 bases in the middle. Germline assignment: CDR1 ENHRY and CDR2 SYGVKD. The CDR3 length is 14 residues. The chain's CDR3 is CAIRPGQTYSPLHF. CDR3 DNA sequence: TGTGCCATCAGGCCCGGACAGACCTATTCACCCCTCCACTTT.

This clonotype was picked up many times. The genes are TRBV7-2 and TRBJ2-1, with a weak D call TRBD2 (6 bases). Per the germline V gene, CDR1 is SGHTA and CDR2 is FQGNSA. V was pared by 5 bases and J by 6 bases, with 17 bases between. This CDR3 is built from 15 residues. Written as DNA, the CDR3 is TGTGCCAGCAGCGCACGGGGACTGGTGGGCAATGAGCAGTTCTTC. Protein: CASSARGLVGNEQFF.

The gene calls are TRBV5-5 and TRBJ1-5, with TRBD1 as a possible D gene (6 bases). V lost 3 bases and J 4 bases, leaving 20 bases between the germline ends. The germline V gene encodes CDR1 SGHKS and CDR2 YYEKEE (reference sequence). CDR3 length: 17 amino acids. CDR3 nucleotides: TGTGCCAGCAGCTCCTGGTTACAGGGCAAGGGGAATCAGCCCCAGCATTTT. Translating gives CASSSWLQGKGNQPQHF.

The genes are TRBV20-1 and TRBJ1-3; D not resolved. V dropped 6 bases and J dropped 0 bases, with 12 bases sitting between them. From germline, CDR1 is DFQATT and CDR2 SNEGSKA (reference sequence). CDR3 length: 14 amino acids. CDR3 nucleotide sequence: TGCAGTGCAATGGACCAGCTCTCTGGAAACACCATATATTTT. Translated, it gives CSAMDQLSGNTIYF.

A remark on this clonotype: Sequence at one end of the junction differs from germline and may be a read error. The rearrangement links TRBV29-1 to TRBJ2-1; D gene unclear. Germline-derived CDR1 and CDR2 are SQVTM and ANQGSEA. This CDR3 has 18 amino acids. The CDR3 DNA follows: TGCAGCGTTATCTTCCGCGTGGTAGCACGGAGCTCCAACAATGAGCAGTTCTTC. This encodes CSVIFRVVARSSNNEQFF.

This clonotype was seen a few times. This CDR3 fails to terminate in the conserved phenylalanine or tryptophan, so it likely reflects a read error. The chain couples TRBV7-9 to TRBJ1-5; a possible D gene is TRBD1 (5 bases). Germline V lookup: CDR1 SEHNR, CDR2 FQNEAQ (reference sequence). V was cut by 5 bases and J by 4 bases, with 12 bases left in between. The CDR3 is 14 residues long. The CDR3 loop is CASSNLDRNQPQHL. CDR3 DNA sequence: TGTGCCAGCAGCAACCTCGACAGAAATCAGCCCCAGCATTTG.

In the case of this clonotype: This clone may be a read error of a much larger clone one base away. Lacking the conserved final phenylalanine or tryptophan, this CDR3 likely reflects a read error. The CDR3 reads CASNRRGRNEQFL. CDR3 DNA: TGTGCCAGCAACCGCCGAGGCCGGAATGAGCAGTTCTTA. This chain joins TRBV7-2 and TRBJ2-1, with D unresolved. Trimming cost V 7 bases and J 7 bases, with 14 bases left between them. The CDR3 has 13 residues. Germline-derived CDR1 and CDR2 are SGHTA and FQGNSA.

The chain uses TRBV20-1 and TRBJ1-2; tentative D call: TRBD1 (5 bases). CDR1 and CDR2 (germline): DFQATT, SNEGSKA (reference sequence). The CDR3 extends over 13 amino acids. V lost 0 bases and J lost 4, with 9 bases in between. The CDR3 is CSAREAGGYGYTF. As DNA, the CDR3 is TGCAGTGCTAGAGAGGCCGGGGGCTATGGCTACACCTTC.

Many counts were recorded for this clonotype. The chain joins TRBV7-2 to TRBJ1-3; 8 bases map to TRBD1. Germline V gene data show CDR1 as SGHTA and CDR2 as FQGNSA. This CDR3 contains 13 residues. The V gene end was trimmed by 5 bases and the J gene end by 8 bases; junction bases not matched to a gene: 5. CDR3: CASSQGQVDTIYF. The CDR3 bases are TGTGCCAGCAGCCAGGGACAGGTGGACACCATATATTTT. Full variable domain (missing parts from reference TRBV7-2 and TRBJ1-3): GAGVSQSPSNKVTEKGKDVELRCDPISGHTALYWYRQSLGQGLEFLIYFQGNSAPDKSGLPSDRFSAERTGGSVSTLTIQRTQQEDSAVYLCASSQGQVDTIYFGEGSWLTVV.